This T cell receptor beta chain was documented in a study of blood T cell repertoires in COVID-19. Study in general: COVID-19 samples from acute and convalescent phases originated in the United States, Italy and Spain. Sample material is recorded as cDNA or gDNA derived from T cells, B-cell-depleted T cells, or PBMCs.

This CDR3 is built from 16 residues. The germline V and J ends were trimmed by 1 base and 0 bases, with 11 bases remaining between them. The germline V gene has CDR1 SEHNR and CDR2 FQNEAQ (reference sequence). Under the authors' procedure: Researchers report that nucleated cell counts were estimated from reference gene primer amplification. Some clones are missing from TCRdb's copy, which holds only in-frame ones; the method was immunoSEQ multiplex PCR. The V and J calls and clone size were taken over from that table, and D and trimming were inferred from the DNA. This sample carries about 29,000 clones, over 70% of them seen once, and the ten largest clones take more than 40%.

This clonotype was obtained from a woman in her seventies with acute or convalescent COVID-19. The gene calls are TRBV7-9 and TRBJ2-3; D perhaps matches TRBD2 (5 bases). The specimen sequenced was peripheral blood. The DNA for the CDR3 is TGTGCCAGCAGCTTAGGCCCAGCGGTTAGCACAGATACGCAGTATTTT. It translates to CASSLGPAVSTDTQYF.